The sample holds a few counts of the clone carrying this T cell receptor (beta chain). What it recognizes is unknown. The sample originates from a study of T cell repertoires in cytomegalovirus infection. The germline V gene has CDR1 KGHSH and CDR2 LQKENI. The CDR3 covers 14 residues. Unmatched junction bases numbered 6, after V lost 6 bases and J lost 3 bases. MiXCR, applied by TCRdb to the reads, yields one record per CDR3 protein. The sample has under 50,000 distinct CDR3 sequences, around 20% seen once. The clonotype comes from a human donor in good health (CMV status not recorded). Some clones in this sample may be carry-over from other donors' samples. The sequencing input was PBMCs, sequenced either directly or after in vitro stimulation (not recorded which). J is TRBJ2-7 and V is TRBV18; 9 nucleotides align to TRBD1. In DNA, the CDR3 is TGTGCCAGCTCCTCTTGGGACAGGGACTACGAGCAGTACTTC. Its translation is CASSSWDRDYEQYF.